This TCR beta chain comes out of a study of response to subunit inactivated influenza vaccine. Study observations and caveats: The authors offered the suggestion that each seasonal influenza vaccination recruits few new T cells.

This clonotype was seen a few times. No antigen is known for it. TCRdb fed the RT-PCR reads into MiXCR, producing one record per CDR3 protein. Among 710,000 or so distinct CDR3 sequences listed, 15% to 19% were seen once. Trimming took off 0 bases at V and 8 bases at J, with 12 bases between the two ends. The CDR3 extends over 15 amino acids. Germline V gene data show CDR1 as SGHRS and CDR2 as YFSETQ. The specimen was PBMCs from blood, collected 12 days after vaccination. The chain carries TRBV5-1 and TRBJ1-6; TRBD1 might be the D (5 bases). The sequence was obtained from a man in his forties or fifties who received an inactivated influenza vaccine. The CDR3 region is CASSLAGTRYSPLHF. DNA of the CDR3: TGCGCCAGCAGCTTGGCCGGGACCAGGTATTCACCCCTCCACTTT.